These 7 T cell receptor beta chains were all obtained from the same sample, sequenced in a study of CD4 T cells in relation to SARS-CoV-2 and coronaviruses. This table comes from immunoSEQ multiplex PCR, and its TCRdb copy is limited to in-frame clones, with some not included. The data hold 35,000 to 40,000 clones, with around 87% observed a single time. The sample taken for sequencing was memory CD4+ T cells from PBMCs. The receptor source for this set is an adult with COVID-19.

The chain uses TRBV14 and TRBJ1-4; D not resolved. The CDR3 is 15 amino acids. Looked up from germline, CDR1 is SGHDN and CDR2 is FVKESK. V gave up 3 bases and J gave up 5 bases, with 13 bases separating them. CDR3 sequence (DNA): TGTGCCAGCAGCCACCTAACAGTCCCCAATGAAAAACTGTTTTTT. Translated, it gives CASSHLTVPNEKLFF.

This chain uses TRBV9 with TRBJ1-1; D is uncertain. The germline gives CDR1 SGDLS, CDR2 YYNGEE. The V end was cut by 2 bases, the J end by 0 bases, with 5 bases between. This CDR3 spans 13 amino acids. The CDR3 loop is CASSVDLNTEAFF. The CDR3 region has the DNA TGTGCCAGCAGCGTCGACCTGAACACTGAAGCTTTCTTT.

The rearrangement links TRBV6-1 to TRBJ2-7; D perhaps matches TRBD1 (6 bases). This CDR3 is 15 amino acids long. Trimming cost V 2 bases and J 3 bases, with 14 bases left between them. Germline CDR1 MNHNS, CDR2 SASEGT. The CDR3 DNA follows: TGTGCCAGCAGTGAATCCGGGACACTCCTCTACGAGCAGTACTTC. Its translation is CASSESGTLLYEQYF.

The gene calls are TRBV11-2 and TRBJ1-3, with 10 positions matching TRBD1. The junction had 8 bases not matched to a gene; V was cut back by 1 base and J by 14 bases. This CDR3 is built from 14 residues. Germline CDR1 SGHAT, CDR2 FQNNGV. The chain's CDR3 is CASSLGVTGGKVYF. The CDR3 coding sequence is TGTGCCAGCAGCTTAGGTGTGACAGGGGGCAAAGTATATTTT.

The J gene is TRBJ2-5, the V gene TRBV29-1; D might be TRBD1 (5 bases). V lost 7 bases and J lost 9, with 24 bases in between. The CDR3 is made up of 14 amino acids. Germline values: CDR1 SQVTM, CDR2 ANQGSEA. The CDR3 region is CSASFPPQGEAQYF. The CDR3 region has the DNA TGCAGCGCCTCATTTCCCCCGCAGGGTGAGGCCCAGTACTTC.

This clone was observed a single time. The chain links TRBV5-4 to TRBJ1-1, with 9 bases matching TRBD1. The V gene end was trimmed by 4 bases and the J gene end by 3 bases; junction bases not matched to a gene: 7. The CDR3 consists of 15 residues. Germline V CDR1 and CDR2: SGHNT, YYREEE (reference sequence). The CDR3 protein is CASSPGQGRDTEAFF. The CDR3 bases are TGTGCCAGCAGCCCCGGACAGGGGAGGGACACTGAAGCTTTCTTT. Looking up the rest from reference TRBV5-4 and TRBJ1-1 gives the full variable domain: ETGVTQSPTHLIKTRGQQVTLRCSSQSGHNTVSWYQQALGQGPQFIFQYYREEENGRGNFPPRFSGLQFPNYSSELNVNALELDDSALYLCASSPGQGRDTEAFFGQGTRLTVV.

This clone was seen only once. V gene TRBV19 combines with J gene TRBJ1-4; D is undetermined. CDR3 length equals 15 residues. CDR1 and CDR2 (germline): LNHDA, SQIVND (reference sequence). V dropped 1 base and J dropped 4 bases, with 10 bases sitting between them. The CDR3 coding sequence is TGTGCCAGTAGTATAGGCGGGCAGTATAATGAAAAACTGTTTTTT. Protein: CASSIGGQYNEKLFF.